This T cell receptor (beta chain) was observed in a study of blood T cell repertoires in COVID-19. On the study more broadly: Acute-phase and convalescent COVID-19 samples originated in the United States, Italy and Spain. T cells, B-cell-depleted T cells, or PBMCs supplied cDNA or gDNA.

V shed 1 base and J 8 bases; nucleotides not matched to a gene: 26. Germline values: CDR1 SGHRS, CDR2 YFSETQ. This CDR3 contains 22 residues. Per the original data handling: For nucleated cells, counts were estimated from reference gene primer amplification. Assay: immunoSEQ multiplex PCR; the TCRdb copy retains only in-frame clones and omits some. V and J calls and clone size come straight from that table; D and trimming were deduced from the DNA. In the table there are some 300,000 clones, about 87% of which are singletons. This clone was recorded only once. The material sequenced was peripheral blood. This clonotype originated in a woman aged 30 to 39 who had recovered from COVID-19. The V call is TRBV5-1, the J call TRBJ2-3; TRBD1 agrees at 12 bases. CDR3 residues: CASSLPTISRDRGRRPKGTQYF. The CDR3 coding sequence is TGCGCCAGCAGCTTGCCCACAATATCACGGGACAGGGGGCGCAGGCCTAAAGGTACGCAGTATTTT.